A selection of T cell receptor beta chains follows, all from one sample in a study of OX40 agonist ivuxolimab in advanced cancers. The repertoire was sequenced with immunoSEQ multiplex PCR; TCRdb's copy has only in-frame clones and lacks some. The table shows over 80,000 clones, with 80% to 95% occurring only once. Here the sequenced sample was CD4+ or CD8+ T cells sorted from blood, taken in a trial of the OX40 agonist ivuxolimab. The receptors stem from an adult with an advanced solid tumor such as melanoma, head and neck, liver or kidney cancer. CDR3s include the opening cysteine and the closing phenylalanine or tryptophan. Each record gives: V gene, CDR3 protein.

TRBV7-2,CASSLVGTTNYGYTF
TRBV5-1,CASNPTGSTDTQYF
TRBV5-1,CASSYGEYEQYF
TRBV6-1,CASSVSSGWGTDTQYF
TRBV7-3,CASSPLGGPGGTQYF
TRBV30,CAWSVRETQYF
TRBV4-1,CASSPETGRSLYEQYF
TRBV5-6,CASSPGLAGGNTGELFF
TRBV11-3,CASSSVRGTEAFF
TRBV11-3,CASSLIFLSGNTIYF
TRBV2,CASSEAPGQTNEQFF
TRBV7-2,CASSYDRGRETQYF
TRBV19,CATQPWGGTISNQPQHF
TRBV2,CASSVFPAGNTIYF
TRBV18,CASSPGLEETQYF
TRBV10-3,CAISTGLAGGPDTGELFF
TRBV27,CAITYWFYGYTF
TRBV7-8,CASSLFLADTQYF